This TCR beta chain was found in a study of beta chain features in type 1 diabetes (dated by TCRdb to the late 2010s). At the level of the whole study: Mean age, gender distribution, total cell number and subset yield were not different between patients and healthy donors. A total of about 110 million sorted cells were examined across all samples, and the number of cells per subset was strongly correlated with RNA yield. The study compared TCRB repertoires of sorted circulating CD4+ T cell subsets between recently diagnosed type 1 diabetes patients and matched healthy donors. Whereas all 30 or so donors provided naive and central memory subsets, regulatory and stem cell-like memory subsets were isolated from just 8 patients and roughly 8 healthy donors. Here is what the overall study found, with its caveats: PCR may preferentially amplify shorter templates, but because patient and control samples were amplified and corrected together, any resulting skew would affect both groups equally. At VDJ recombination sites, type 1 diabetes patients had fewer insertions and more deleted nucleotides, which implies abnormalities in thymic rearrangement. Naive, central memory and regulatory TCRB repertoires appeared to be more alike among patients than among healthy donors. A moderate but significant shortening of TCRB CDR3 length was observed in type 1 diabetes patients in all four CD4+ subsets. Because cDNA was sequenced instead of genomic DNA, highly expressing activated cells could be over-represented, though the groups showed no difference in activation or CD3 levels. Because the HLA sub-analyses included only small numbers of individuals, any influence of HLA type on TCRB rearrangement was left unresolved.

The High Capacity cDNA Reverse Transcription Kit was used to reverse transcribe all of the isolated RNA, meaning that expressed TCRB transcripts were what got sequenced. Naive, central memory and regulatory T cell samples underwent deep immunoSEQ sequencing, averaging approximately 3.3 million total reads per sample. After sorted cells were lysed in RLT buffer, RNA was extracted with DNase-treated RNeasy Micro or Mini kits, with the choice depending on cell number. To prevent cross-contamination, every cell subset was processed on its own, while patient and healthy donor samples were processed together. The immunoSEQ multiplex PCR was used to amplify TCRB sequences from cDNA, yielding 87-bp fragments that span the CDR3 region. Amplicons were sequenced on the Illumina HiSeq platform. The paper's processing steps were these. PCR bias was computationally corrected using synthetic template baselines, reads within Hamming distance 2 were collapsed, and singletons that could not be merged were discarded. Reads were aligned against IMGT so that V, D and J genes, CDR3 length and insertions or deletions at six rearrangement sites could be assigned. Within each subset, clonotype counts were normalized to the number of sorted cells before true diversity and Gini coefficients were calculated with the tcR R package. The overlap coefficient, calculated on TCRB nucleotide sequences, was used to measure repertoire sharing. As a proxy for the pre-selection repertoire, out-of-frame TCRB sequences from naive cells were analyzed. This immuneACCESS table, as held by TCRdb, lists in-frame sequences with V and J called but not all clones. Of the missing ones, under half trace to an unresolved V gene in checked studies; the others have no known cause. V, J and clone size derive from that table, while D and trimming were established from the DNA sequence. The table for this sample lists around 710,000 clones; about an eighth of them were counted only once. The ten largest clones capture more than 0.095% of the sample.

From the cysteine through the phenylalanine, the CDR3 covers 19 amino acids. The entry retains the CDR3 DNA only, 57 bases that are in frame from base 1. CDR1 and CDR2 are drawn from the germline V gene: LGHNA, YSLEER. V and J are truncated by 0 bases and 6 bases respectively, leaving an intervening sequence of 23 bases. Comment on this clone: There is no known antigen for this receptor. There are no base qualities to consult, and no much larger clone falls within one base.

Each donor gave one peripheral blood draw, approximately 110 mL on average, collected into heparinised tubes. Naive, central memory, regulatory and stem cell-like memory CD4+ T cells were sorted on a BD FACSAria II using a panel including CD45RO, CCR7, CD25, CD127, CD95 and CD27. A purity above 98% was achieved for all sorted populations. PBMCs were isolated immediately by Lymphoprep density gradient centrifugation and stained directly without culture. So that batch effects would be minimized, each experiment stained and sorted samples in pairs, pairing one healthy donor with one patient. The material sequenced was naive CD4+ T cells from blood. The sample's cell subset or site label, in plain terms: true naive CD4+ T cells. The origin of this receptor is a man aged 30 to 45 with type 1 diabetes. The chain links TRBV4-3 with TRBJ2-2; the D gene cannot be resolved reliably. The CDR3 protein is CASSQDGVRVRPAPGELFF. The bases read TGCGCCAGCAGCCAAGATGGGGTGCGAGTGCGCCCGGCCCCCGGGGAGCTGTTTTTT.